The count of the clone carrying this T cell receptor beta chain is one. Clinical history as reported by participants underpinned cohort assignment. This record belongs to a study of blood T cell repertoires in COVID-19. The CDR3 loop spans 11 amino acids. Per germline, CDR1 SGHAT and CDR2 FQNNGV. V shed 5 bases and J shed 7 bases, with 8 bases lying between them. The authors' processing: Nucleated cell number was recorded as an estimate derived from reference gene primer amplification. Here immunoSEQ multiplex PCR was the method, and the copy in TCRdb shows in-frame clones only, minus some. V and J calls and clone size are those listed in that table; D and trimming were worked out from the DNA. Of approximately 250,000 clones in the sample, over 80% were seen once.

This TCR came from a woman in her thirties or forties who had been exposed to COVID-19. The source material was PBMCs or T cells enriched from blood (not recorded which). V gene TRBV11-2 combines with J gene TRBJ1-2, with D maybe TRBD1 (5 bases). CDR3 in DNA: TGTGCCAGCAGCACGGGGGGTGGCTACACCTTC. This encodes CASSTGGGYTF.